The present T cell receptor beta chain was sequenced within a study of STAT5B mutations in CD4+ large granular lymphocyte leukemia. Whole-study context: Among healthy donors, a particular HLA allele went with more CDR3 'QG' motifs. Overall study findings and caveats: No patients shared main leukemic clonotypes, though about 25% appeared at low frequency elsewhere. 8/27 top patient clones versus 2/35 control clones were TRBV06-family.

CDR3 length: 20 amino acids. Profiled with immunoSEQ multiplex PCR; TCRdb holds only in-frame clones, not every one. The repertoire holds approximately 20,000 clones, with approximately 84% as singletons. Points on this clone: Its antigen is undetermined.

Sequences were obtained from CD4+ T cells from blood buffy coats. The rearrangement links TRBV21-1 to TRBJ2-7; the table gives TRBD2 as D, unverified against the DNA. TRBV21-1 is an annotated pseudogene. The clonotype comes from a human donor in good health. The CDR3 bases are TGTGCCAGCAGCAGCCTTTATCCCGGGACTAGCGGGAGGAGCTCCTACGAGCAGTACTTC. This sequence encodes CASSSLYPGTSGRSSYEQYF.